This passage covers 20 T cell receptor beta chains from one sample sequenced in a study of human T cells and chemical hapten exposure. TCRdb re-analysed the RACE reads in MiXCR, keeping a single row per CDR3 protein. This sample yields 80,000 to 95,000 distinct CDR3 sequences, of which approximately 9.9% are seen a single time; less than 2.5% belongs to the top ten. Described time point: patch test 2, 6 weeks after DPC sensitization. Treatment reported: therapeutic diphenylcyclopropenone sensitization with weekly scalp DPC. Here the sequenced sample was whole blood, taken in connection with sensitization to the hapten diphenylcyclopropenone (DPC). All receptors come from a man aged 35 to 55 with alopecia areata. Some clones in this sample may be carry-over from other donors' samples.

This clonotype was found many times. V usage is TRBV10-3 and J usage is TRBJ2-1; 11 bases are a match to TRBD2. With V trimmed by 6 bases and J by 7 bases, 5 bases remained unmatched. Germline V gene data show CDR1 as ENHRY and CDR2 as SYGVKD. The CDR3 sequence is 14 residues long. The CDR3 loop is CAIRTSGSSNEQFF. Written as DNA, the CDR3 is TGTGCCATCAGAACTAGCGGGAGTTCGAATGAGCAGTTCTTC.

V and J are TRBV6-4 and TRBJ2-3; 9 nucleotides match TRBD1. After removal of 2 bases from V and 2 bases from J, the junction contained 2 bases not matched to a gene. There are 15 residues in the CDR3. Germline assignment: CDR1 MRHNA and CDR2 SNTAGT. CDR3 sequence: CASSDEQGATDTQYF. The CDR3 DNA follows: TGTGCCAGCAGTGACGAACAGGGGGCCACAGATACGCAGTATTTT.

The rearrangement links TRBV5-1 to TRBJ2-2; the match to TRBD2 covers 10 bases. The CDR3 is 15 amino acids. J lost 7 bases, V lost 2 bases, and 5 bases had no gene match. Germline CDR1 reads SGHRS; CDR2 reads YFSETQ. CDR3: CASSFLAGAVGELFF. The CDR3 DNA reads as TGCGCCAGCAGCTTCCTAGCGGGAGCGGTCGGGGAGCTGTTTTTT.

Only a few counts were recorded for this clonotype. J is TRBJ1-1 and V is TRBV28, with D possibly matching TRBD1 (5 bases). V shed 3 bases and J shed 5 bases, with 7 bases lying between them. This CDR3 is 12 amino acids long. The germline gives CDR1 MDHEN, CDR2 SYDVKM. The CDR3 nucleotides are TGTGCCAGCAGTTTGACAGCAACTGAAGCTTTCTTT. Protein: CASSLTATEAFF.

This clonotype appeared a few times. The V gene is TRBV5-4, the J gene TRBJ2-3, with 8 nucleotides matching TRBD2. V lost 1 base to trimming and J lost 9 bases; unmatched junction nucleotides: 7. Germline V gene data show CDR1 as SGHNT and CDR2 as YYREEE (reference sequence). The CDR3 length is 14 residues. CDR3 nucleotides: TGTGCCAGCAGCTTGCAGCAGCGGGAGCTCACGCAGTATTTT. Amino acid sequence: CASSLQQRELTQYF. The whole variable domain, filled in from reference TRBV5-4 and TRBJ2-3, reads ETGVTQSPTHLIKTRGQQVTLRCSSQSGHNTVSWYQQALGQGPQFIFQYYREEENGRGNFPPRFSGLQFPNYSSELNVNALELDDSALYLCASSLQQRELTQYFGPGTRLTVL.

This clonotype was found a few times. The chain recombines TRBV30 with TRBJ2-7, with 8 nucleotides matching TRBD2. V shed 1 base, J shed 3 bases, and the junction held 5 bases outside the gene matches. The CDR3 contains 14 residues. Germline lookup yields CDR1 GTSNPN and CDR2 SVGIG (reference sequence). The CDR3, as DNA: TGTGCCTGGAGTGAAAAGCGGGGGATCTACGAGCAGTACGTC. This codes for CAWSEKRGIYEQYV.

This clonotype was observed a handful of times. The chain carries TRBV7-2 and TRBJ2-1, with 9 bases matching TRBD1. J lost 12 bases, V lost 5 bases, and 8 bases had no gene match. CDR3 length equals 13 residues. The germline CDR1 and CDR2 sequences are SGHTA and FQGNSA. The CDR3 sequence is CASSNRDRDWQFF. CDR3 nucleotide sequence: TGTGCCAGCAGCAATAGGGACAGGGACTGGCAGTTCTTC.

V is TRBV29-1 and J is TRBJ2-2; D is perhaps TRBD2 (6 bases). The V and J ends lost 5 bases and 3 bases respectively, with 10 bases between them. The length of the CDR3 is 13 residues. Germline V gives CDR1 SQVTM, CDR2 ANQGSEA. CDR3 region: CSVRWGDTGELFF. The CDR3, as DNA: TGCAGCGTTCGCTGGGGGGACACCGGGGAGCTGTTTTTT.

The chain carries TRBV2 and TRBJ2-7, with D tentatively TRBD1 or TRBD2 (7 bases each). Per the germline V gene, CDR1 is SNHLY and CDR2 is FYNNEI. This CDR3 is 17 amino acids long. V lost 1 base, J lost 3 bases, and 19 bases lay in between. CDR3 nucleotides: TGTGCCAGCAGTGAAGTCCAGGGGGGGCGCTTAAGCTACGAGCAGTACGTC. Translated, it gives CASSEVQGGRLSYEQYV.

In this sample, this clonotype turned up many times. The V and J genes are TRBV20-1 and TRBJ1-6, with no clear D. V was clipped by 3 bases and J by 3 bases, with 12 bases between them. Looked up from germline, CDR1 is DFQATT and CDR2 is SNEGSKA (reference sequence). The CDR3 consists of 15 residues. Written as DNA, the CDR3 is TGCAGTGCTAGTTTTAAGGAGAACTATAATTCACCCCTCCACTTT. Amino acid sequence: CSASFKENYNSPLHF.

The rearrangement joins TRBV12-3 or TRBV12-4 to TRBJ1-5; 7 nucleotides match TRBD1. The CDR3 has 14 residues. J was trimmed by 3 bases and V by 7 bases; bases with no gene match: 6. The CDR3 DNA follows: TGTGCCAGCACAGGGGGGGGTTCCAATCAGCCCCAGCATTTT. Its translation is CASTGGGSNQPQHF.

This clonotype was seen a few times. V gene TRBV29-1 combines with J gene TRBJ2-1; 9 bases fit TRBD2. CDR3 length: 15 residues. Looked up from germline, CDR1 is SQVTM and CDR2 is ANQGSEA. V trimming: 7 bases; J trimming: 10 bases; junction bases outside the gene matches: 17. CDR3 sequence: CSATAGLAGAREQFF. For the CDR3, the DNA is TGCAGCGCCACCGCGGGACTAGCCGGGGCCCGGGAGCAGTTCTTC.

This clonotype occurred many times. V is TRBV28 and J is TRBJ1-6, with 8 bases fitting TRBD1. J was trimmed by 4 bases and V by 8 bases; bases with no gene match: 4. Germline values: CDR1 MDHEN, CDR2 SYDVKM. The CDR3 loop spans 14 amino acids. CDR3 sequence: CASLQGGYNSPLHF. In nucleotides, the CDR3 is TGTGCCAGCCTACAGGGGGGTTATAATTCACCCCTCCACTTT.

This sequence joins TRBV6-5 and TRBJ2-2; TRBD1 agrees at 8 bases. Trimming took 4 bases from V and 6 from J; bases not matched to a gene: 7. Per the germline V gene, CDR1 is MNHEY and CDR2 is SVGAGI. The CDR3 is 15 amino acids. CDR3 amino acids: CASSFRTGLAGELFF. The CDR3 DNA reads TGTGCCAGCAGTTTCCGGACAGGGTTAGCCGGGGAGCTGTTTTTT.

The chain recombines TRBV5-7 with TRBJ2-7; D is undetermined. TRBV5-7 is marked as an open reading frame, function uncertain. CDR3 length: 14 amino acids. V lost 2 bases to trimming and J lost 2 bases, with 11 bases between them. In DNA form, the CDR3 reads TGTGCCAGCAGCTTTTGGGCGGCGACCTACGAGCAGTACTTC. This translates into CASSFWAATYEQYF.

This clonotype was detected ten times or more. The CDR3 here is CATLPGGGNYGYTF. CDR3 coding DNA: TGTGCCACCCTCCCGGGGGGCGGAAACTATGGCTACACCTTC. The chain joins TRBV2 to TRBJ1-2, with D possibly matching TRBD1 (6 bases). Germline V gene data show CDR1 as SNHLY and CDR2 as FYNNEI. CDR3 length equals 14 residues. V lost 10 bases and J 2 bases, leaving 17 bases between the germline ends.

This rearrangement joins TRBV5-1 to TRBJ1-4, with a possible D match to TRBD1 (6 bases). Per germline, CDR1 SGHRS and CDR2 YFSETQ. The V end was cut by 4 bases, the J end by 3 bases, with 16 bases between. CDR3 size: 16 residues. The CDR3 nucleotides read TGCGCCAGCAGCCAACTGGGGGGCGCGTCTAATGAAAAACTGTTTTTT. Residues: CASSQLGGASNEKLFF.

V usage is TRBV28 and J usage is TRBJ2-2, with TRBD1 matching 12 bases. The V segment lost 8 bases and the J segment 4 bases; nucleotides outside the gene matches: 5. The CDR3 is made up of 15 amino acids. The germline gives CDR1 MDHEN, CDR2 SYDVKM. The CDR3 nucleotides are TGTGCCAGCTCCGGGACAGGGGGCCTCACCGGGGAGCTGTTTTTT. It yields the protein CASSGTGGLTGELFF.

V and J are TRBV4-1 and TRBJ2-6; 9 nucleotides line up with TRBD1. Germline trimming cut 3 bases from V and 1 base from J; bases unmatched to any gene: 7. Germline lookup yields CDR1 MGHRA and CDR2 YSYEKL. The CDR3 spans 18 residues. The DNA for the CDR3 is TGCGCCAGCAGCCAGGAGGGACAGGGAACTTCTGGGGCCAACGTCCTGACTTTC. As protein: CASSQEGQGTSGANVLTF.

The rearrangement joins TRBV2 to TRBJ2-5; no clear D gene. The ends were cut back, 7 bases at V and 5 bases at J, with 11 bases in the middle. There are 12 residues in the CDR3. The germline V gene encodes CDR1 SNHLY and CDR2 FYNNEI. DNA for the CDR3: TGTGCCAGCAAAGAGGATCGGGAGACCCAGTACTTC. It translates to CASKEDRETQYF.